These T cell receptor beta chains were read from a single sample in a study of cytomegalovirus exposure and HLA in healthy donors. The repertoire was sequenced with immunoSEQ multiplex PCR; TCRdb's copy has only in-frame clones and lacks some. Of around 65,000 clones listed, about four fifths are singletons. Sequenced input: PBMCs. These receptors were obtained from a man in his fifties or sixties in good health and CMV-seropositive. Each CDR3 is given with its conserved first and last residue. Fields, in order: J gene, clone size, V gene, D gene, CDR3 DNA, CDR3 protein. The D gene is left open where the match is weak. Clone size is not always given. Where it is, it says once, few, many or a class for expanded clones.

>TRBJ2-1|.|TRBV30|TRBD2
TGTGCCTGGAGGGGACTAGCGGGAGTCAATGAGCAGTTCTTC
CAWRGLAGVNEQFF
>TRBJ1-2|.|TRBV4-1|.
TGCGCCAGCAGCCAAGTCTTCGGTCAGGCTTTCACCTTC
CASSQVFGQAFTF
>TRBJ2-3|.|TRBV10-3|TRBD1
TGTGCCATCAGACCCGGACAGGGGGCGATGGGAGATACGCAGTATTTT
CAIRPGQGAMGDTQYF
>TRBJ1-4|.|TRBV27|.
TGTGCCAGCAGTTTGGCAGGGGTGGGTGAAAAACTGTTTTTT
CASSLAGVGEKLFF
>TRBJ2-1|.|TRBV11-2|TRBD2
TGTGCCAGCAGCGTGGGACTAGCGCATGAGCAGTTCTTC
CASSVGLAHEQFF
>TRBJ1-1|.|TRBV10-3|TRBD1
TGTGCCATCAGTGGAAGAGGGTCAGGGGGAATAGGCACTGAAGCTTTCTTT
CAISGRGSGGIGTEAFF
>TRBJ2-7|.|TRBV2|TRBD1
TGTGCCCGCCAGGTATCGACAGGGCACTCCTACGAGCAGTACTTC
CARQVSTGHSYEQYF
>TRBJ2-7|.|TRBV5-6|.
TGTGCCAGCTACCCCCCATGTGGCCTCTCCTACGAGCAGTACTTC
CASYPPCGLSYEQYF
>TRBJ2-1|.|TRBV5-6|TRBD2
TGTGCCAGCAGCTTGGCTCTAGCGGGATCCTACAATGAGCAGTTCTTC
CASSLALAGSYNEQFF
>TRBJ1-1|once|TRBV6-5|.
TGTGCCAGCAGTTACTCGTGGCCGGGAAGTTCTGAAGCTTTCTTT
CASSYSWPGSSEAFF
>TRBJ1-1|.|TRBV30|.
TGTGCCTGGAGTGTTCAGGGAGGTGCTTTCTTT
CAWSVQGGAFF